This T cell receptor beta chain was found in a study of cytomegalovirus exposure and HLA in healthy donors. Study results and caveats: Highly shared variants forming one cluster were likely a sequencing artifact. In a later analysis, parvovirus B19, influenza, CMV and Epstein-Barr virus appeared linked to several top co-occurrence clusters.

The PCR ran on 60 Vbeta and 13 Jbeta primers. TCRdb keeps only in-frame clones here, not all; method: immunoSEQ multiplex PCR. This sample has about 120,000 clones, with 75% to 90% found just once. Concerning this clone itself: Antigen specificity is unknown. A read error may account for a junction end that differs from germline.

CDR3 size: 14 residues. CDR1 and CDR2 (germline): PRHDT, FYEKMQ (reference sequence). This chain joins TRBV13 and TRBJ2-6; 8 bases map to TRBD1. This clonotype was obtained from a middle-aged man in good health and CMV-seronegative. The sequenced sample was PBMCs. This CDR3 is CASGQGSGANGLTF. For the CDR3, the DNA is TGTGCCAGCGGACAGGGTTCCGGGGCCAACGGCCTGACTTTC.